Listed below are T cell receptor beta chains from one sample, sequenced in a study of cytomegalovirus exposure and HLA in healthy donors. TCRdb keeps only in-frame clones here, not all; method: immunoSEQ multiplex PCR. Here the sample spans 140,000 to 150,000 clones, 80% being singletons. Sample: PBMCs. The receptors originated from a woman aged 25-40 years in good health and CMV-seronegative. Both conserved end residues are part of each CDR3. The D gene is left open where the match is weak. Clone size is stated in some rows and not others, as once, few, many or a class when expanded.

TRBV28	TRBJ2-7	.	TRBD2	TGTGCCAGCAGTTTTAGCGGGAGGAAGTACGAGCAGTACTTC	CASSFSGRKYEQYF
TRBV4-1	TRBJ2-3	.	.	TGCGCCAGCAGCCAAGCTGCTAGCGCAGGGACAGATACGCAGTATTTT	CASSQAASAGTDTQYF
TRBV6-1	TRBJ2-7	few	TRBD2	TGTGCCAGCAGTTCGAGGGAGGGGTACTACGAGCAGTACTTC	CASSSREGYYEQYF
TRBV4-1	TRBJ2-3	.	TRBD1	TGCGCCAGCAGCCAGGGGGACAGGGGGGGGTCAGATACGCAGTATTTT	CASSQGDRGGSDTQYF
TRBV2	TRBJ1-1	few	.	TGTGCCAGCGACAGACTCACTGAAGCTTTCTTT	CASDRLTEAFF
TRBV7-2	TRBJ2-3	.	.	TGTGCCAGCAGCCCAGGTCCTAGCACAGATACGCAGTATTTT	CASSPGPSTDTQYF
TRBV30	TRBJ2-1	.	.	TGTGCCTGGACCCCCACTAGTACTGAGCAGTTCTTC	CAWTPTSTEQFF
TRBV4-3	TRBJ1-1	few	.	TGCGCCAGCAGCCAAGAGAGTTTTCTTGAAGCTTTCTTT	CASSQESFLEAFF
TRBV5-1	TRBJ2-3	once	TRBD2	TGCGCCAGCAGAACGTCCCTAGCGGGGGGCACAGATACGCAGTATTTT	CASRTSLAGGTDTQYF
TRBV19	TRBJ2-7	.	.	TGTGCCAGTAGTACCCTCACAGGGCCAGCCTACGAGCAGTACTTC	CASSTLTGPAYEQYF